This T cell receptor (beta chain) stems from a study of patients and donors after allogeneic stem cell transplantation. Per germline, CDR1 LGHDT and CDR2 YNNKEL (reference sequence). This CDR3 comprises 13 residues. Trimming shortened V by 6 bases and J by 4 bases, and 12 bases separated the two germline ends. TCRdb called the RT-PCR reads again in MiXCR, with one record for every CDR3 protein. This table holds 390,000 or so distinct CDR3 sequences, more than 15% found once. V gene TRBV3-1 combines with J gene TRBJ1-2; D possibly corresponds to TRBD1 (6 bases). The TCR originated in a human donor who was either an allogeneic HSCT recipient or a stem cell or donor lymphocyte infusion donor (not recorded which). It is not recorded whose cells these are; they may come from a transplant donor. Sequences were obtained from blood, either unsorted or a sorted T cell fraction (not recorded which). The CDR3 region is CASRSGTPYGYTF. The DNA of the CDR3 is TGTGCCAGCAGGTCCGGGACACCCTATGGCTACACCTTC.